This T cell receptor (beta chain) stems from a study of blood T cell repertoires in COVID-19. This clone was recorded a few times. Data came from immunoSEQ multiplex PCR; TCRdb stores just in-frame clones and leaves some out. The sample records 200,000 to 300,000 clones, around 79% being singletons. CDR3 size: 15 residues. Germline assignment: CDR1 SGHRS and CDR2 YFSETQ. The J segment lost 5 bases and the V segment lost 3 bases, leaving 9 bases of the junction unmatched. This clonotype originated in a woman aged 80 or older with acute or convalescent COVID-19. The V call is TRBV5-1, the J call TRBJ1-1; TRBD1 aligns across 8 bases. The sequenced material came from peripheral blood. The CDR3 region is CASSSQGVKGTEAFF. Written as DNA, the CDR3 is TGCGCCAGCAGCTCACAGGGGGTGAAGGGGACTGAAGCTTTCTTT.